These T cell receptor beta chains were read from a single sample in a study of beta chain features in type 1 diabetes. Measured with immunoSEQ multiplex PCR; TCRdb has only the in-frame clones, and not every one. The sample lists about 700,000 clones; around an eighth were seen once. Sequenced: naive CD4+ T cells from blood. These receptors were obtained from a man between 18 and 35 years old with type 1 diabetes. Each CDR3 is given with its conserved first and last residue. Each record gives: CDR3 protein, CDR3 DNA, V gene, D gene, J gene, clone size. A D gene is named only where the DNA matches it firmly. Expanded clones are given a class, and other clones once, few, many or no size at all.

CDR3aa: CASSLRHTGELFF; CDR3nt: TGTGCCAGCAGTTTAAGGCACACCGGGGAGCTGTTTTTT; v_gene: TRBV27; d_gene: .; j_gene: TRBJ2-2; abundance: few
CDR3aa: CASSSSQSGYTF; CDR3nt: TGTGCCAGCAGCTCAAGCCAAAGCGGCTACACCTTC; v_gene: TRBV6-6; d_gene: .; j_gene: TRBJ1-2; abundance: .
CDR3aa: CASPGQTNTEAFF; CDR3nt: TGTGCCAGTCCCGGACAAACCAACACTGAAGCTTTCTTT; v_gene: TRBV6-1; d_gene: .; j_gene: TRBJ1-1; abundance: .
CDR3aa: CASRSGGATDTQYF; CDR3nt: TGTGCCAGCAGGAGCGGGGGGGCAACAGATACGCAGTATTTT; v_gene: TRBV28; d_gene: TRBD2; j_gene: TRBJ2-3; abundance: .
CDR3aa: CASTPEVGNHEQYF; CDR3nt: TGTGCCAGCACCCCCGAGGTAGGGAACCACGAGCAGTACTTC; v_gene: TRBV2; d_gene: .; j_gene: TRBJ2-7; abundance: .
CDR3aa: CAWGGAGGEKLFF; CDR3nt: TGTGCCTGGGGAGGGGCCGGGGGTGAAAAACTGTTTTTT; v_gene: TRBV30; d_gene: .; j_gene: TRBJ1-4; abundance: .
CDR3aa: CASSLGHQPQHF; CDR3nt: TGTGCCAGCAGTTTAGGGCATCAGCCCCAGCATTTT; v_gene: TRBV28; d_gene: .; j_gene: TRBJ1-5; abundance: .
CDR3aa: CASSFPTGNNEKLFF; CDR3nt: TGCGCCAGCAGCTTTCCGACAGGGAATAATGAAAAACTGTTTTTT; v_gene: TRBV4-1; d_gene: TRBD1; j_gene: TRBJ1-4; abundance: .
CDR3aa: CASSLVGETQYF; CDR3nt: TGTGCCAGCAGCTTGGTAGGAGAGACCCAGTACTTC; v_gene: TRBV5-4; d_gene: .; j_gene: TRBJ2-5; abundance: few
CDR3aa: CASRAPGRTRQETQYF; CDR3nt: TGTGCCAGCAGAGCTCCGGGACGCACGCGCCAAGAGACCCAGTACTTC; v_gene: TRBV5-6; d_gene: .; j_gene: TRBJ2-5; abundance: .
CDR3aa: CAWSKGPYNSPLHF; CDR3nt: TGTGCCTGGAGTAAAGGACCCTATAATTCACCCCTCCACTTT; v_gene: TRBV30; d_gene: .; j_gene: TRBJ1-6; abundance: few
CDR3aa: CATEQGVGSDTQYF; CDR3nt: TGTGCCACGGAACAGGGGGTCGGCTCAGATACGCAGTATTTT; v_gene: TRBV2; d_gene: TRBD1; j_gene: TRBJ2-3; abundance: few
CDR3aa: CASSSGTGGLGQYF; CDR3nt: TGTGCCAGCAGCTCCGGGACAGGGGGCCTTGGGCAGTACTTC; v_gene: TRBV6-1; d_gene: TRBD1; j_gene: TRBJ2-7; abundance: few
CDR3aa: CASSFAGSASYEQYF; CDR3nt: TGTGCCAGCAGCTTTGCGGGATCTGCGTCCTACGAGCAGTACTTC; v_gene: TRBV7-9; d_gene: .; j_gene: TRBJ2-7; abundance: few
CDR3aa: CASSRTSYEQYF; CDR3nt: TGTGCCAGCAGCCGGACCTCCTACGAGCAGTACTTC; v_gene: TRBV28; d_gene: .; j_gene: TRBJ2-7; abundance: .
CDR3aa: CASSESRGMGRTEAFF; CDR3nt: TGTGCCAGCAGTGAATCCAGGGGGATGGGCAGGACTGAAGCTTTCTTT; v_gene: TRBV25-1; d_gene: TRBD1; j_gene: TRBJ1-1; abundance: few
CDR3aa: CASSLSRDSSYNEQFF; CDR3nt: TGTGCCAGCAGCTTGAGTCGGGACAGCTCCTACAATGAGCAGTTCTTC; v_gene: TRBV5-4; d_gene: TRBD1; j_gene: TRBJ2-1; abundance: .
CDR3aa: CASGYHGNTEAFF; CDR3nt: TGTGCCAGCGGGTACCACGGGAACACTGAAGCTTTCTTT; v_gene: TRBV14; d_gene: .; j_gene: TRBJ1-1; abundance: few
CDR3aa: CASSTSGGQPQHF; CDR3nt: TGTGCCAGCAGTACGTCCGGGGGGCAGCCCCAGCATTTT; v_gene: TRBV28; d_gene: .; j_gene: TRBJ1-5; abundance: few
CDR3aa: CSVVGQGLTEAFF; CDR3nt: TGCAGCGTTGTAGGTCAGGGACTGACTGAAGCTTTCTTT; v_gene: TRBV29-1; d_gene: .; j_gene: TRBJ1-1; abundance: few